The T cell receptor (beta chain) under discussion was sequenced for a study of OX40 agonist ivuxolimab in advanced cancers. Study at large: Each dose-escalation patient presented with hepatocellular carcinoma, melanoma, renal cell or head and neck cancer.

In regard to this clone: Its antigen is still unknown.

The ends were cut back, 1 base at V and 6 bases at J, with 24 bases in the middle. The CDR3 contains 18 residues. Germline V lookup: CDR1 MGHRA, CDR2 YSYEKL. Broader study findings: With doses of 0.1-3.0 mg/kg, partial responders showed among the lowest clonal expansion. Expanded clones belonging to CD8+ T cells outnumbered, on average, those of CD4+.

Produced via immunoSEQ multiplex PCR; TCRdb's table is partial and in-frame only. Of about 35,000 clones listed, about 74% were seen once; the top ten hold about 21%. J is TRBJ1-2 and V is TRBV4-1; D is perhaps TRBD1 (5 bases). This clonotype originated in an adult with an advanced solid tumor such as melanoma, head and neck, liver or kidney cancer. The starting material was CD4+ or CD8+ T cells sorted from blood, obtained in a trial of the OX40 agonist ivuxolimab. CDR3 nucleotide sequence: TGCGCCAGCAGCCAAGTTTTACGCGACAGCCCCAATCCGGATGGCTACACCTTC. Residues: CASSQVLRDSPNPDGYTF.